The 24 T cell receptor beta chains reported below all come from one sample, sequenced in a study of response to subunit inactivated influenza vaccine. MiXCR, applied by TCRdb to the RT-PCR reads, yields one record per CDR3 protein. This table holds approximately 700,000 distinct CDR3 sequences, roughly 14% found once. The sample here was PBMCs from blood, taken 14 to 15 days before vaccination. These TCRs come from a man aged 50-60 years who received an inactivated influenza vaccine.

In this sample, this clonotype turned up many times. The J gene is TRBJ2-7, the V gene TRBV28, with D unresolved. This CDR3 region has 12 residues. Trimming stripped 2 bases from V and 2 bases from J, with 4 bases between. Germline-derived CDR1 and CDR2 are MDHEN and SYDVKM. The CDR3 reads CASSLPAYEQYF. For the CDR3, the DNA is TGTGCCAGCAGTTTACCGGCCTACGAGCAGTACTTC.

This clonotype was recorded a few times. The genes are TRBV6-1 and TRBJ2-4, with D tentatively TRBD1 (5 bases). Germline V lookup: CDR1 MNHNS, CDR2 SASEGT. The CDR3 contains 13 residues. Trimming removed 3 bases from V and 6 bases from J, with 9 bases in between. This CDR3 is CASSDRVVNIQYF. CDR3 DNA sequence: TGTGCCAGCAGTGACAGGGTGGTAAACATTCAGTACTTC.

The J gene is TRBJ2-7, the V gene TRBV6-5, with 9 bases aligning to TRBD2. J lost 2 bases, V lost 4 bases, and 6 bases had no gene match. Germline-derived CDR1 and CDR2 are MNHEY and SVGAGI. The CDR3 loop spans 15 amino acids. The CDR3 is CASSSVAGAAYEQYF. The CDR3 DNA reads TGTGCCAGCAGTTCCGTAGCGGGGGCGGCCTACGAGCAGTACTTC.

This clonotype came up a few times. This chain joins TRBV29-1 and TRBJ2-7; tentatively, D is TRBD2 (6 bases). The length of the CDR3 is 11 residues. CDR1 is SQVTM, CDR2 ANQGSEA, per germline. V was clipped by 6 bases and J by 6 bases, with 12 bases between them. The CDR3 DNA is TGCAGCGTCTCTCTAGCGCTCGAGCAGTACTTC. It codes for CSVSLALEQYF.

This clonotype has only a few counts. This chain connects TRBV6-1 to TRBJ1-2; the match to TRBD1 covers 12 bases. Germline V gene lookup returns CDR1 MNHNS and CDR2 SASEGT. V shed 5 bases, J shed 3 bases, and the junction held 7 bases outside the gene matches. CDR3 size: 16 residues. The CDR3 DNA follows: TGTGCCAGCAGTCAGCTCCGGGACAGGGGGCACTATGGCTACACCTTC. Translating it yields CASSQLRDRGHYGYTF.

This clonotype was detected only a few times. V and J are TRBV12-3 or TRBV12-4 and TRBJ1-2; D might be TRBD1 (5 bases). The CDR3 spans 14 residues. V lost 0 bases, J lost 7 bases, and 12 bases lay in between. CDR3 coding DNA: TGTGCCAGCAGTTTAGCAGGGGCGCGACTTGGCTACACCTTC. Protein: CASSLAGARLGYTF.

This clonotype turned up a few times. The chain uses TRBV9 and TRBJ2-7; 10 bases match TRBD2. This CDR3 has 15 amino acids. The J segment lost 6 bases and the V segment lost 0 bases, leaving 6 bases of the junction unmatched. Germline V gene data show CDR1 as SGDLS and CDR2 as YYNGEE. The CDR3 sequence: CASSVDNSGRLEQYF. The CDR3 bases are TGTGCCAGCAGCGTAGATAATAGCGGGAGGCTCGAGCAGTACTTC.

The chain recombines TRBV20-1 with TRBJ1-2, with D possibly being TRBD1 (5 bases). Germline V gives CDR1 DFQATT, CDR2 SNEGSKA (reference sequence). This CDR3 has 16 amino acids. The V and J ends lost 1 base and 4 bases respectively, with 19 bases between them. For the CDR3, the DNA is TGCAGTGCTAGAGGGATACAGGCCGGGGTCGGCTATGGCTACACCTTC. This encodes CSARGIQAGVGYGYTF.

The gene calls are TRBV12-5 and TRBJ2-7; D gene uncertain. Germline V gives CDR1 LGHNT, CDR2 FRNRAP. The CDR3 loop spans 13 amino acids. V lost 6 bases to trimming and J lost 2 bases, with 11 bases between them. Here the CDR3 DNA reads TGTGCTAGTGGCAGATCCGGCACCTACGAGCAGTACTTC. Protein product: CASGRSGTYEQYF.

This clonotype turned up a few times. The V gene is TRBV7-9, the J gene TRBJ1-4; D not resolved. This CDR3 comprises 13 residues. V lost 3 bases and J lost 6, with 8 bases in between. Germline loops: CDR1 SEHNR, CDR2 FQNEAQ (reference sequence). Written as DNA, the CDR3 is TGTGCCAGCAGCTTTAGGTGGGATGAAAAACTGTTTTTT. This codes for CASSFRWDEKLFF.

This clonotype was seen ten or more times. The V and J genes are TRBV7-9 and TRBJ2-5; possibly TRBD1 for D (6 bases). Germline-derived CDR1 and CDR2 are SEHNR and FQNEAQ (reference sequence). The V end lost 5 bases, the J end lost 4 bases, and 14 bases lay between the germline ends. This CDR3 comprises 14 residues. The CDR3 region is CASSTWTVAETQYF. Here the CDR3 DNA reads TGTGCCAGCAGCACCTGGACAGTCGCAGAGACCCAGTACTTC.

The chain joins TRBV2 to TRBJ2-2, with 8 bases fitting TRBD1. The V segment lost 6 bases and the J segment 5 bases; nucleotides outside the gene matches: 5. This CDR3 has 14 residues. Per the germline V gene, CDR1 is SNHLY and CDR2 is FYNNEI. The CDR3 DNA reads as TGTGCCAGCAGCGGGACAGGACGAACCGGGGAGCTGTTTTTT. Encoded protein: CASSGTGRTGELFF. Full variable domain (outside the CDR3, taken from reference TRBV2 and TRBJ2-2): EPEVTQTPSHQVTQMGQEVILRCVPISNHLYFYWYRQILGQKVEFLVSFYNNEISEKSEIFDDQFSVERPDGSNFTLKIRSTKLEDSAMYFCASSGTGRTGELFFGEGSRLTVL.

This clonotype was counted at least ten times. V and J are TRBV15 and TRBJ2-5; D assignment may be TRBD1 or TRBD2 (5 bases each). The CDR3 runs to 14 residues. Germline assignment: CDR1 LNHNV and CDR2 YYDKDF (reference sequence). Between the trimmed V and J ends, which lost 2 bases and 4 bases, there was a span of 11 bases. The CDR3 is CATSRRQGPETQYF. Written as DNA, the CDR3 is TGTGCCACCAGCAGAAGGCAGGGACCAGAGACCCAGTACTTC.

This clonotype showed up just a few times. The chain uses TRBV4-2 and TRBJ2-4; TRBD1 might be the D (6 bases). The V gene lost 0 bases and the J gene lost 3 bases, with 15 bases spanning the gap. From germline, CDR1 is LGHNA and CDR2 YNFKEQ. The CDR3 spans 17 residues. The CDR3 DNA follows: TGTGCCAGCAGCCAAGAAACCCCAGGGGCCGTCAAAAACATTCAGTACTTC. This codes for CASSQETPGAVKNIQYF.

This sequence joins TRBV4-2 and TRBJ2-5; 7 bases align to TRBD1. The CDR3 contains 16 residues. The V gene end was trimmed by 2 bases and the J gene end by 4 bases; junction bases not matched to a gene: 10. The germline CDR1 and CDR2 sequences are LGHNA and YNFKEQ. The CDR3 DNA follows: TGTGCCAGCAGCCAATGGGAGAAGAGGGGGCGAGAGACCCAGTACTTC. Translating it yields CASSQWEKRGRETQYF.

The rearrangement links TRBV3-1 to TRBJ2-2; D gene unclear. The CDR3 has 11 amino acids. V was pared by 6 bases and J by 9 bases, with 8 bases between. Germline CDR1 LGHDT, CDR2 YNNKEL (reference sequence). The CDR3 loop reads CASSTRRELFF. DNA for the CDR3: TGTGCCAGCAGTACCAGACGGGAGCTGTTTTTT.

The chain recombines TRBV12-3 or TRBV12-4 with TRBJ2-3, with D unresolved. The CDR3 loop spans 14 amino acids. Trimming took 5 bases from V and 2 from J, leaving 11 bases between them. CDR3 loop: CASSLRPDTDTQYF. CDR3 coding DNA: TGTGCCAGCAGTCTCCGACCCGACACAGATACGCAGTATTTT.

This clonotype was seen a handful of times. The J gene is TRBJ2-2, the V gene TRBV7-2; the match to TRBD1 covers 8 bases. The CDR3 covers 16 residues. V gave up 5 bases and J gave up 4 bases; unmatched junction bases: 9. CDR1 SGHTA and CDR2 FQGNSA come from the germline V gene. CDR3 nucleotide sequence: TGTGCCAGCAGCATATCGACAGGGGCGGGCACCGGGGAGCTGTTTTTT. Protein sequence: CASSISTGAGTGELFF.

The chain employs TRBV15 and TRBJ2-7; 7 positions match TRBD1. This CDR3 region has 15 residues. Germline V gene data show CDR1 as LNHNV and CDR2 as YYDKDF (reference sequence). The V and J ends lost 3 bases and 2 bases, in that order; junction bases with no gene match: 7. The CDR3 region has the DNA TGTGCCACCAGCAGGGAACAGGGGAGCCCCTACGAGCAGTACTTC. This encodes CATSREQGSPYEQYF.

The CDR3 DNA follows: TGCAGCGTTGGGACAGGGTCGGGGCAAGAGACCCAGTACTTC. It specifies CSVGTGSGQETQYF. The chain joins TRBV29-1 to TRBJ2-5; 8 bases are shared with TRBD1. V gave up 4 bases and J gave up 2 bases; unmatched junction bases: 6. Per germline, CDR1 SQVTM and CDR2 ANQGSEA. The CDR3 runs to 14 residues.

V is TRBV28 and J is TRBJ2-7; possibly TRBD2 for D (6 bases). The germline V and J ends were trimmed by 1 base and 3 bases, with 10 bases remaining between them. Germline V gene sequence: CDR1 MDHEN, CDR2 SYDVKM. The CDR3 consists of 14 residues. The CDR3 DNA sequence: TGTGCCAGCAGTTTATTGCGGGGCCGCTACGAGCAGTACTTC. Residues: CASSLLRGRYEQYF.

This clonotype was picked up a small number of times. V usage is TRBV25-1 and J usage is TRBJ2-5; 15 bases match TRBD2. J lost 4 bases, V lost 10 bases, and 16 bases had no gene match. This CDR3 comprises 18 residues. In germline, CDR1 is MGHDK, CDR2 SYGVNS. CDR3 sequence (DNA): TGTGCCACCGGGACGGGACTAGCGGGGGGAATGGTGGGAGAGACCCAGTACTTC. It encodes CATGTGLAGGMVGETQYF.

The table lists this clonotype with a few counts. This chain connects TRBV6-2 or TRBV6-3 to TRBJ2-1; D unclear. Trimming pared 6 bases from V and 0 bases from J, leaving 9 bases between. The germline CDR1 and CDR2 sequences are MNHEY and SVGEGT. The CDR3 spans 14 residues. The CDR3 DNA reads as TGTGCCAGCAGCCCAACCTACTCCTACAATGAGCAGTTCTTC. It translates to CASSPTYSYNEQFF.

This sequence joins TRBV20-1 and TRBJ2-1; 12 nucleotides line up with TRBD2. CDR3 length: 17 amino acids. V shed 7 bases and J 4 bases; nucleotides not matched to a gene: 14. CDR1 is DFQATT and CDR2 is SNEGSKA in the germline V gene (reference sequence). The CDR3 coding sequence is TGCAGTGTATCCAGACCGTGGACTAGCGGGGCTTACAATGAGCAGTTCTTC. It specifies CSVSRPWTSGAYNEQFF.